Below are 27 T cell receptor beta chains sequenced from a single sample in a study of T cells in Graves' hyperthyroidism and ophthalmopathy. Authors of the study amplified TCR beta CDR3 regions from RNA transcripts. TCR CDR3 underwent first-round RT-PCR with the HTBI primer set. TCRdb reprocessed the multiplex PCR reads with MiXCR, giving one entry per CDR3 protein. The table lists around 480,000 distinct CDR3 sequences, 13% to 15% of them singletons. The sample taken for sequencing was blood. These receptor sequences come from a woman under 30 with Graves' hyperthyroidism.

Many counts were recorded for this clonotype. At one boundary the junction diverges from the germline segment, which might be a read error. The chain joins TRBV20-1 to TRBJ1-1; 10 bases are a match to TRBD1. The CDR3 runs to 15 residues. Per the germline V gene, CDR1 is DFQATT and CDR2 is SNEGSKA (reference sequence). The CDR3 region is CSARDGDRGFAEAFF. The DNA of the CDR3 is TGCAGTGCTCGAGACGGGGACAGGGGATTCGCTGAAGCTTTCTTT.

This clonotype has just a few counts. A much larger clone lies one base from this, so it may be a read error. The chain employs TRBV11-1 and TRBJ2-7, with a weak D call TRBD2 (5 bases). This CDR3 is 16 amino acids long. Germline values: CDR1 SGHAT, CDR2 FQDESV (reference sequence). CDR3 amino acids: CASGLGGGYLIDEQYV. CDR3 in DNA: TGTGCCAGCGGCTTAGGAGGCGGGTACCTTATCGACGAGCAGTACGTC.

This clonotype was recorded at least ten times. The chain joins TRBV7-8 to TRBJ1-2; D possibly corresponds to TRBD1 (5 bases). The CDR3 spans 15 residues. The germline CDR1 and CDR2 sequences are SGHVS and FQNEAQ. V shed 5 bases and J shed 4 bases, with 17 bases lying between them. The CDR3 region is CASSRESGRIYGYTF. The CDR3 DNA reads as TGTGCCAGCAGCAGAGAATCGGGACGGATCTATGGCTACACCTTC. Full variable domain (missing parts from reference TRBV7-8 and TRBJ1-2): GAGVSQSPRYKVAKRGQDVALRCDPISGHVSLFWYQQALGQGPEFLTYFQNEAQLDKSGLPSDRFFAERPEGSVSTLKIQRTQQEDSAVYLCASSRESGRIYGYTFGSGTRLTVV.

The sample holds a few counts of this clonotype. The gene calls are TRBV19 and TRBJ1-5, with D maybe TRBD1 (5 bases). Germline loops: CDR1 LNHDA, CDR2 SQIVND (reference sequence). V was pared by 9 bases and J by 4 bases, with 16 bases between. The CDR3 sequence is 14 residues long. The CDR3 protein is CASSGESGNQPQHF. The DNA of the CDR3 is TGTGCCAGCTCGGGGGAGAGCGGGAATCAGCCCCAGCATTTT.

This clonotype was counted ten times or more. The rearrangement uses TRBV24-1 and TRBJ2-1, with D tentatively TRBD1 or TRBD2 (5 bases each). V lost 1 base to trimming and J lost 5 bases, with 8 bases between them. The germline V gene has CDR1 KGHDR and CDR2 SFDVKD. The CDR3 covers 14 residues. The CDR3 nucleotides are TGTGCCACCAGTGATTTAGAGGGGAACAATGAGCAGTTCTTC. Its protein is CATSDLEGNNEQFF.

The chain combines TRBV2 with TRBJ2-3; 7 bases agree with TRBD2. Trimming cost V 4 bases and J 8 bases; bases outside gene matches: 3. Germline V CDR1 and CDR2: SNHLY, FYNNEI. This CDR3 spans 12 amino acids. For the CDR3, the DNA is TGTGCCAGCAGTGGGGAGCGGGGTACGCAGTATTTT. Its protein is CASSGERGTQYF. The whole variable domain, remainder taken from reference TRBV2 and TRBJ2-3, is EPEVTQTPSHQVTQMGQEVILRCVPISNHLYFYWYRQILGQKVEFLVSFYNNEISEKSEIFDDQFSVERPDGSNFTLKIRSTKLEDSAMYFCASSGERGTQYFGPGTRLTVL.

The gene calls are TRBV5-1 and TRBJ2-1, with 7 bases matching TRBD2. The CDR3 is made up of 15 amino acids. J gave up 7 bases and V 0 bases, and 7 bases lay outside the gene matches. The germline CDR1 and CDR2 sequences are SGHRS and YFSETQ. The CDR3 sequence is CASSLGGGRWNEQFF. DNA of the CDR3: TGCGCCAGCAGCTTGGGGGGAGGGAGATGGAATGAGCAGTTCTTC.

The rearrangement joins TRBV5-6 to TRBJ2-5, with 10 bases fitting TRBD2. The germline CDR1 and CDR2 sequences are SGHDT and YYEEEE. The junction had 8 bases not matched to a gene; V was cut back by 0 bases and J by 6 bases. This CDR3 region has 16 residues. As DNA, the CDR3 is TGTGCCAGCAGCTTGGCTCTAGCGGGAGAATATCAGACCCAGTACTTC. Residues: CASSLALAGEYQTQYF.

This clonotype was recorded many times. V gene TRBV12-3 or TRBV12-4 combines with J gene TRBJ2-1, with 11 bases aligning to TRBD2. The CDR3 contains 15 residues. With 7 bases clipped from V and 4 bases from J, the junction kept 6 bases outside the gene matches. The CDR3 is CASTSLAGVYNEQFF. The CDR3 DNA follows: TGTGCCAGCACCTCACTAGCGGGAGTTTACAATGAGCAGTTCTTC.

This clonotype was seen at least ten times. In nucleotides, the CDR3 is TGTGCCAGCAGTCCCCCGGGTAGCAGGGATGAGCAGTTCTTC. Translation gives CASSPPGSRDEQFF. The chain carries TRBV12-3 or TRBV12-4 and TRBJ2-1, with D perhaps TRBD1 (5 bases). Between the trimmed V and J ends, which lost 5 bases and 8 bases, there was a span of 16 bases. The CDR3 is made up of 14 amino acids.

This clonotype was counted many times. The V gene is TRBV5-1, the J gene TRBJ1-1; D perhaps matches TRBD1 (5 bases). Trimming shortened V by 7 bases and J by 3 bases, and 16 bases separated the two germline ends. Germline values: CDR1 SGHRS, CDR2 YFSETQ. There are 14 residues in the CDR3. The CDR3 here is CASCGGASDTEAFF. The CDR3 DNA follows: TGCGCCAGCTGTGGCGGGGCGTCCGACACTGAAGCTTTCTTT.

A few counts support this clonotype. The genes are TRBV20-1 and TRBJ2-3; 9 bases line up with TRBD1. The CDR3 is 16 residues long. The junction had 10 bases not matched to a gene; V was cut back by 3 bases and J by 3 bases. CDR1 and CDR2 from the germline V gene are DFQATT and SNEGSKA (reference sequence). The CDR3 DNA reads TGCAGTGCTAGTCCCGCCCGGGACAGGGCTACAGATACGCAGTATTTT. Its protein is CSASPARDRATDTQYF.

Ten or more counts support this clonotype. The CDR3 sequence: CASSFGGDTQYF. The CDR3 DNA is TGTGCCAGCAGTTTCGGGGGAGATACGCAGTATTTT. This chain joins TRBV12-3 or TRBV12-4 and TRBJ2-3, with TRBD2 as a possible D gene (6 bases). The CDR3 length is 12 residues. V dropped 3 bases and J dropped 5 bases, with 6 bases sitting between them.

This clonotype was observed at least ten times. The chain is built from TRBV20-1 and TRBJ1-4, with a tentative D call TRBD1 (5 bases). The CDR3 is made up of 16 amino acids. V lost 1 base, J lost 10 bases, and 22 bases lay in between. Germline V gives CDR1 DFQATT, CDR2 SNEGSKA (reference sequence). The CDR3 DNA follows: TGCAGTGCTAGAGCACAGACCTCGACGACTAGGGGAAAACTGTTTTTT. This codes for CSARAQTSTTRGKLFF.

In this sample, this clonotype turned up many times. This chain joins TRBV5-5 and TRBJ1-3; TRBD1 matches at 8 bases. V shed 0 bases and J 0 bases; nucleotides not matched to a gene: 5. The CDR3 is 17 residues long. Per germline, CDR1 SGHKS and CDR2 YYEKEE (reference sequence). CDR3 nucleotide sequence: TGTGCCAGCAGCTTGGGGACAGGGCTGGGCTCTGGAAACACCATATATTTT. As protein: CASSLGTGLGSGNTIYF.

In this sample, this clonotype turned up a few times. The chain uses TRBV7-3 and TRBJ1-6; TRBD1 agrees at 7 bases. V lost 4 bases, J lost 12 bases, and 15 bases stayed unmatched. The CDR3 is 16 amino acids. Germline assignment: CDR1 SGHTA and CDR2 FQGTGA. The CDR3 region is CASSSTRQDRRGPLHF. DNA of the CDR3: TGTGCCAGCAGCTCCACGCGGCAGGACAGGAGGGGACCCCTCCACTTT.

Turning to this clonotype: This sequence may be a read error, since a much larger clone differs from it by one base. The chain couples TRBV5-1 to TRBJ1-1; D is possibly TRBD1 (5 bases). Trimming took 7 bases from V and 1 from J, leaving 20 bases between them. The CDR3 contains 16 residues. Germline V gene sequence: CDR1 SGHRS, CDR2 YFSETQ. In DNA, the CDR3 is TGCGCCAGCCAAAAAAGGGTTGAAGGGACGAACACTGAAGCTTTCTTT. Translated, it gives CASQKRVEGTNTEAFF.

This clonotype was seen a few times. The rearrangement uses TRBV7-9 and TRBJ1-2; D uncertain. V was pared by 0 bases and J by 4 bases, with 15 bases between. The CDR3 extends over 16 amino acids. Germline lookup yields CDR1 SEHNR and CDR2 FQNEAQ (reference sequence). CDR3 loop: CASSLATGINLYGYTF. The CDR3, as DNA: TGTGCCAGCAGCTTAGCGACGGGGATTAACCTCTATGGCTACACCTTC.

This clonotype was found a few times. CDR3 protein: CASSQDRSTSGRGGYEQYF. The DNA of the CDR3 is TGTGCCAGCAGCCAAGACCGAAGCACTAGCGGGAGAGGCGGCTACGAGCAGTACTTC. The V and J genes are TRBV4-2 and TRBJ2-7; 11 bases match TRBD2. Trimming took 0 bases from V and 3 from J; bases not matched to a gene: 13. From germline, CDR1 is LGHNA and CDR2 YNFKEQ. The CDR3 is made up of 19 amino acids.

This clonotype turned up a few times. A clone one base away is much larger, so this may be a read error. CDR3 amino acids: CASSKRTTGGELFF. In DNA form, the CDR3 reads TGTGCCAGCAGCAAACGGACCACGGGCGGGGAGCTGTTTTTT. The chain employs TRBV7-2 and TRBJ2-2; D is ambiguous. Between the trimmed V and J ends, which lost 5 bases and 7 bases, there was a span of 14 bases. In germline, CDR1 is SGHTA, CDR2 FQGNSA. The CDR3 runs 14 residues.

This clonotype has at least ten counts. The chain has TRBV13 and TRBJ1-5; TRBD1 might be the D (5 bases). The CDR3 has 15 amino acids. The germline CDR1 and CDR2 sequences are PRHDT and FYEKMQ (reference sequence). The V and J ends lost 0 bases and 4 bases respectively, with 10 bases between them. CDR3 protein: CASSLGRGGNQPQHF. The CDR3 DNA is TGTGCCAGCAGCTTAGGCCGGGGCGGGAATCAGCCCCAGCATTTT.

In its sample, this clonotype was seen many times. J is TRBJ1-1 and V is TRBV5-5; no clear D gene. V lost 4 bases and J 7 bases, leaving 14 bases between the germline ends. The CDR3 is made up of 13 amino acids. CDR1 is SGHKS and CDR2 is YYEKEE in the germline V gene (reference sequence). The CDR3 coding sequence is TGTGCCAGCAGCCCCGGTGGGTTGGTTGAAGCTTTCTTT. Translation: CASSPGGLVEAFF.

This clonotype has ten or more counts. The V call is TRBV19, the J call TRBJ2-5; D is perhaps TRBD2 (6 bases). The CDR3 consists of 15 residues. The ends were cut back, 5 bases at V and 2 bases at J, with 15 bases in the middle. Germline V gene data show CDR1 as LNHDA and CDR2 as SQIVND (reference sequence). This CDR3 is CASSLGTHIQETQYF. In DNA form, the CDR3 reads TGTGCCAGTAGTCTCGGGACTCACATTCAAGAGACCCAGTACTTC.

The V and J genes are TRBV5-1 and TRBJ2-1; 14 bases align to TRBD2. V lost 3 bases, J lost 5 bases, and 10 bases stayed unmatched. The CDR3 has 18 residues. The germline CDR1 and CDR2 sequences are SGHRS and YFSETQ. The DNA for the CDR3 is TGCGCCAGCAGCTGGGACGCAGGACTAGCGGGAGGAAACAATGAGCAGTTCTTC. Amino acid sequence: CASSWDAGLAGGNNEQFF.

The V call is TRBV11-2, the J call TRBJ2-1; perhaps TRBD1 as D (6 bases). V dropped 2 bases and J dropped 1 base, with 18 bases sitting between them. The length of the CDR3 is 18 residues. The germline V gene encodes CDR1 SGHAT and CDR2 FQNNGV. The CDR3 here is CASSLIETGIKSYNEQFF. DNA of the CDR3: TGTGCCAGCAGCTTAATAGAGACAGGCATAAAGTCCTACAATGAGCAGTTCTTC.

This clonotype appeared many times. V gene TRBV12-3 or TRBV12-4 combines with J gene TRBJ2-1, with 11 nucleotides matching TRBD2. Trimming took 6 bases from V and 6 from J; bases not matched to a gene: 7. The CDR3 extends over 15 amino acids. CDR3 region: CASRGLAGGTNEQFF. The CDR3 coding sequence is TGTGCCAGCAGGGGGCTAGCGGGAGGCACCAATGAGCAGTTCTTC.

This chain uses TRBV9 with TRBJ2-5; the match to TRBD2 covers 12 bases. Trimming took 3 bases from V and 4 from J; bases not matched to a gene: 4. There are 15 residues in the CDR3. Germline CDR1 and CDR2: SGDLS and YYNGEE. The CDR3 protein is CASSGGGLAGETQYF. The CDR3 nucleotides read TGTGCCAGCAGCGGAGGGGGACTAGCGGGAGAGACCCAGTACTTC.